This TCR beta chain was captured by sequencing in a study of cytomegalovirus exposure and HLA in healthy donors. Details on this clone: What it binds is unknown.

Notes on the study in general: It was reportedly the case that the classifier diagnosed cytomegalovirus status with high specificity and sensitivity. In the approximately 130 validation repertoires, a later analysis found that first-cohort TCR clusters tended to co-occur. The study put 160 or so TCR beta chains on its list as cytomegalovirus-associated.

The table came from immunoSEQ multiplex PCR; TCRdb's copy has only in-frame clones and leaves some out. Altogether under 300,000 clones are present, 70% to 90% being singletons, with the ten largest covering 0.95% to 1.5%. This CDR3 region has 13 residues. The V gene's germline CDR1 is SGDLS and CDR2 YYNGEE. The V gene lost 3 bases and the J gene lost 1 base, with 7 bases spanning the gap. Donors were drawn from the 120-subject validation cohort, separate from the 666-subject first cohort. This receptor was taken from a woman aged 25-40 years in good health and CMV-seropositive. This sequence joins TRBV9 and TRBJ1-1; perhaps TRBD1 as D (6 bases). The sample comprised PBMCs. The CDR3 loop reads CASSGTANTEAFF. The CDR3 bases are TGTGCCAGCAGCGGGACAGCGAACACTGAAGCTTTCTTT.